These 27 T cell receptor beta chains share one sample of origin, sequenced in a study of T cell changes during pregnancy in multiple sclerosis. Data came from immunoSEQ multiplex PCR; TCRdb stores just in-frame clones and leaves some out. The sample lists approximately 66,000 clones; roughly 92% were seen once. The starting material was peripheral blood, obtained in the third trimester of pregnancy. These receptor sequences come from a female donor in good health, enrolled as a control in a pregnancy study.

V gene TRBV20-1 combines with J gene TRBJ1-2, with a possible D match to TRBD1 (5 bases). Germline-derived CDR1 and CDR2 are DFQATT and SNEGSKA (reference sequence). The CDR3 has 9 residues. The V gene lost 4 bases and the J gene lost 13 bases, with 10 bases spanning the gap. The CDR3 here is CSATNRFTF. CDR3 in DNA: TGCAGTGCTACCAACAGGTTCACCTTC.

The rearrangement uses TRBV5-1 and TRBJ2-1, with 11 bases identical to TRBD2. CDR1 is SGHRS, CDR2 YFSETQ, per germline. The CDR3 covers 21 residues. V was pared by 4 bases and J by 0 bases, with 18 bases of the junction left unmatched. CDR3 nucleotide sequence: TGCGCCAGCAGCGTAGCCCCAACTAGCGGGAGACCCCTGAGCTCCTACAATGAGCAGTTCTTC. Protein sequence: CASSVAPTSGRPLSSYNEQFF.

The chain employs TRBV7-2 and TRBJ1-4; D is possibly TRBD1 (6 bases). Germline CDR1 reads SGHTA; CDR2 reads FQGNSA. This CDR3 is 12 amino acids long. Trimming removed 5 bases from V and 8 bases from J, with 9 bases in between. The CDR3 here is CASSKDREKLFF. DNA for the CDR3: TGTGCCAGCAGCAAGGACAGAGAAAAACTGTTTTTT.

The chain recombines TRBV28 with TRBJ2-3; 9 bases align to TRBD1. Germline CDR1 reads MDHEN; CDR2 reads SYDVKM. The CDR3 consists of 14 residues. After removal of 6 bases from V and 6 bases from J, the junction contained 7 bases not matched to a gene. CDR3 in amino acids: CASSLTGGADTQYF. Here the CDR3 DNA reads TGTGCCAGCAGCCTTACAGGGGGCGCCGATACGCAGTATTTT. Complete variable domain (other parts from reference TRBV28 and TRBJ2-3): DVKVTQSSRYLVKRTGEKVFLECVQDMDHENMFWYRQDPGLGLRLIYFSYDVKMKEKGDIPEGYSVSREKKERFSLILESASTNQTSMYLCASSLTGGADTQYFGPGTRLTVL.

The V and J genes are TRBV19 and TRBJ1-1, with D maybe TRBD1 (6 bases). V lost 10 bases and J lost 5, with 17 bases in between. Germline V gives CDR1 LNHDA, CDR2 SQIVND (reference sequence). The CDR3 covers 13 residues. CDR3 amino acids: CATDDRRATEAFF. For the CDR3, the DNA is TGTGCCACAGACGACAGGCGTGCGACTGAAGCTTTCTTT.

The chain carries TRBV19 and TRBJ1-1; D perhaps matches TRBD1 (5 bases). Germline CDR1 reads LNHDA; CDR2 reads SQIVND (reference sequence). The ends were cut back, 3 bases at V and 7 bases at J, with 12 bases in the middle. The CDR3 consists of 13 residues. This CDR3 reads CASSMGRDYEAFF. CDR3 nucleotide sequence: TGTGCCAGTAGTATGGGCAGGGATTATGAAGCTTTCTTT.

This rearrangement joins TRBV6-1 to TRBJ1-5; D not resolved. Looked up from germline, CDR1 is MNHNS and CDR2 is SASEGT. Trimming cost V 5 bases and J 2 bases, with 13 bases left between them. CDR3 length equals 15 residues. The CDR3 DNA reads TGTGCCAGCAGTTTTGATCTGGCAGGCAATCAGCCCCAGCATTTT. Its protein product is CASSFDLAGNQPQHF.

CDR3 in amino acids: CASSPSRLAGDNEQFF. In DNA form, the CDR3 reads TGTGCCAGCTCACCTAGTCGGCTAGCGGGGGACAATGAGCAGTTCTTC. The chain combines TRBV18 with TRBJ2-1, with 10 bases aligning to TRBD2. The CDR3 spans 16 residues. Germline V gene data show CDR1 as KGHSH and CDR2 as LQKENI. J lost 5 bases, V lost 3 bases, and 7 bases had no gene match.

V gene TRBV5-4 combines with J gene TRBJ2-3; 8 bases map to TRBD1. Germline CDR1 reads SGHNT; CDR2 reads YYREEE (reference sequence). The CDR3 covers 16 residues. The V gene end was trimmed by 4 bases and the J gene end by 0 bases; junction bases not matched to a gene: 7. The CDR3 reads CASSARDRLSTDTQYF. The CDR3 nucleotides read TGTGCCAGCAGCGCCCGGGACAGGCTTAGCACAGATACGCAGTATTTT.

The chain uses TRBV19 and TRBJ2-3; weak D call: TRBD1 (7 bases). Germline CDR1 LNHDA, CDR2 SQIVND (reference sequence). V was trimmed by 4 bases and J by 4 bases, leaving 15 bases between them. This CDR3 is built from 15 residues. CDR3 amino acids: CASSRTRGTADTQYF. CDR3 coding DNA: TGTGCCAGTAGTAGAACCAGGGGGACTGCAGATACGCAGTATTTT. Variable domain in full (rest from reference TRBV19 and TRBJ2-3): DGGITQSPKYLFRKEGQNVTLSCEQNLNHDAMYWYRQDPGQGLRLIYYSQIVNDFQKGDIAEGYSVSREKKESFPLTVTSAQKNPTAFYLCASSRTRGTADTQYFGPGTRLTVL.

This clone appeared a few times. This chain uses TRBV4-3 with TRBJ1-4, with 7 positions matching TRBD1. CDR1 and CDR2 (germline): LGHNA, YSLEER. V trimming: 3 bases; J trimming: 10 bases; junction bases outside the gene matches: 11. The CDR3 has 15 residues. The CDR3 protein is CASSQEQGFGVKLFF. As DNA, the CDR3 is TGCGCCAGCAGCCAGGAACAGGGGTTTGGGGTAAAACTGTTTTTT.

V and J are TRBV5-4 and TRBJ2-2, with D possibly TRBD1 on 5 matching bases. Per germline, CDR1 SGHNT and CDR2 YYREEE (reference sequence). The CDR3 loop spans 15 amino acids. The V end lost 0 bases, the J end lost 4 bases, and 10 bases lay between the germline ends. Here the CDR3 DNA reads TGTGCCAGCAGCTTGGCTCCAGGGCCCACCGGGGAGCTGTTTTTT. It encodes CASSLAPGPTGELFF. The full variable domain, rest sourced from reference TRBV5-4 and TRBJ2-2, is ETGVTQSPTHLIKTRGQQVTLRCSSQSGHNTVSWYQQALGQGPQFIFQYYREEENGRGNFPPRFSGLQFPNYSSELNVNALELDDSALYLCASSLAPGPTGELFFGEGSRLTVL.

The chain carries TRBV9 and TRBJ1-2; no firm D call. Germline CDR1 and CDR2: SGDLS and YYNGEE. CDR3 length: 13 amino acids. The V gene lost 4 bases and the J gene lost 8 bases, with 15 bases spanning the gap. CDR3 bases: TGTGCCAGCAGCCCTAACAGCCTCCGAGGCTACACCTTC. Translating it yields CASSPNSLRGYTF.

The CDR3 DNA reads as TGTGCCAGCAGTGTCTTGGGACAGGTGGCTGAAGCTTTCTTT. As protein: CASSVLGQVAEAFF. This chain joins TRBV27 and TRBJ1-1, with 8 nucleotides matching TRBD1. J was trimmed by 6 bases and V by 5 bases; bases with no gene match: 8. From germline, CDR1 is MNHEY and CDR2 SMNVEV (reference sequence). The CDR3 length is 14 residues.

The gene calls are TRBV30 and TRBJ2-1; 10 nucleotides line up with TRBD2. The germline V gene has CDR1 GTSNPN and CDR2 SVGIG (reference sequence). There are 14 residues in the CDR3. The J segment lost 7 bases and the V segment lost 3 bases, leaving 6 bases of the junction unmatched. Written as DNA, the CDR3 is TGTGCCTGGAGCAGAATAGCGGGAGGTAATGAGCAGTTCTTC. Translating it yields CAWSRIAGGNEQFF.

By share, this clone counts as medium-sized. The chain is built from TRBV2 and TRBJ2-1, with 9 bases lining up with TRBD1. Germline V lookup: CDR1 SNHLY, CDR2 FYNNEI. J lost 4 bases, V lost 6 bases, and 4 bases had no gene match. This CDR3 region has 14 residues. The CDR3 protein is CASRPGQGYNEQFF. The CDR3 coding sequence is TGTGCCAGCAGACCGGGACAGGGTTACAATGAGCAGTTCTTC.

V gene TRBV6-5 combines with J gene TRBJ1-1; D is ambiguous. Germline loops: CDR1 MNHEY, CDR2 SVGAGI. The CDR3 spans 15 residues. Trimming cost V 6 bases and J 1 base, with 15 bases left between them. In nucleotides, the CDR3 is TGTGCCAGCAGCGCGGAGGGCTACTCGAACACTGAAGCTTTCTTT. It translates to CASSAEGYSNTEAFF.

This chain uses TRBV30 with TRBJ2-1; D perhaps matches TRBD2 (6 bases). CDR1 and CDR2 from the germline V gene are GTSNPN and SVGIG (reference sequence). This CDR3 comprises 12 residues. Trimming shortened V by 7 bases and J by 6 bases, and 13 bases separated the two germline ends. CDR3 in amino acids: CALTDYLNEQFF. CDR3 nucleotides: TGTGCCTTGACGGACTATCTCAATGAGCAGTTCTTC.

The chain joins TRBV11-2 to TRBJ2-5; no reliable D call. CDR3 length equals 12 residues. Germline V gene data show CDR1 as SGHAT and CDR2 as FQNNGV. V lost 8 bases to trimming and J lost 5 bases, with 12 bases between them. The CDR3 bases are TGTGCCAGCCGAGCTTTATCGGAGACCCAGTACTTC. This encodes CASRALSETQYF. Combining the CDR3 with reference TRBV11-2 and TRBJ2-5 gives the whole variable domain EAGVAQSPRYKIIEKRQSVAFWCNPISGHATLYWYQQILGQGPKLLIQFQNNGVVDDSQLPKDRFSAERLKGVDSTLKIQPAKLEDSAVYLCASRALSETQYFGPGTRLLVL.

V and J are TRBV30 and TRBJ2-2; D is unresolved. V shed 3 bases and J shed 6 bases, with 11 bases lying between them. Germline-derived CDR1 and CDR2 are GTSNPN and SVGIG (reference sequence). The CDR3 length is 13 residues. The DNA of the CDR3 is TGTGCCTGGAGCATGACACGTGCCGGGGAGCTGTTTTTT. This codes for CAWSMTRAGELFF.

As regards this clone: Other DNA sequences from this sample encode an identical CDR3 as well. The chain carries TRBV11-2 and TRBJ1-5; 8 bases fit TRBD1. The CDR3 contains 14 residues. The germline CDR1 and CDR2 sequences are SGHAT and FQNNGV. The V segment lost 4 bases and the J segment 6 bases; nucleotides outside the gene matches: 5. For the CDR3, the DNA is TGTGCCAGCAGCTATCAGGGGGCGGGTCAGCCCCAGCATTTT. Translated: CASSYQGAGQPQHF.

The chain employs TRBV28 and TRBJ2-1; D is ambiguous. CDR3 length equals 12 residues. CDR1 is MDHEN and CDR2 is SYDVKM in the germline V gene. V lost 5 bases and J 1 base, leaving 3 bases between the germline ends. The CDR3 sequence is CASSRSYNEQFF. The CDR3 coding sequence is TGTGCCAGCAGTCGGTCCTACAATGAGCAGTTCTTC.

Regarding this clone: Other nucleotide sequences from this sample produce the same CDR3. This sequence joins TRBV18 and TRBJ2-5; 7 bases fit TRBD2. Losses at the gene ends were 0 bases for V and 2 bases for J; bases not matched to a gene: 3. The CDR3 covers 15 residues. From germline, CDR1 is KGHSH and CDR2 LQKENI. The chain's CDR3 is CASSPPGGGQETQYF. CDR3 sequence (DNA): TGTGCCAGCTCACCACCTGGGGGAGGGCAAGAGACCCAGTACTTC.

This chain joins TRBV7-9 and TRBJ2-3; a possible D gene is TRBD2 (6 bases). V shed 5 bases and J shed 3 bases, with 12 bases lying between them. Germline CDR1 and CDR2: SEHNR and FQNEAQ (reference sequence). This CDR3 has 14 residues. This chain's CDR3 is CASSTSGVTDTQYF. CDR3 nucleotide sequence: TGTGCCAGCAGCACCTCGGGGGTAACAGATACGCAGTATTTT.

V is TRBV5-1 and J is TRBJ2-3; a weak D match, TRBD2 (5 bases). The V gene's germline CDR1 is SGHRS and CDR2 YFSETQ. The CDR3 consists of 13 residues. V was shortened by 7 bases and J by 2 bases, with 11 bases between the two germline ends. CDR3 protein: CASGLDLTDTQYF. In DNA form, the CDR3 reads TGCGCCAGCGGACTGGACCTCACAGATACGCAGTATTTT.

This clone came up a few times. V gene TRBV10-2 combines with J gene TRBJ1-4, with 8 bases that match TRBD1. The CDR3 length is 17 residues. CDR1 and CDR2 from the germline V gene are WSHSY and SAAADI. With V trimmed by 3 bases and J by 3 bases, 9 bases remained unmatched. CDR3 sequence: CASSEHRQGASNEKLFF. The CDR3 bases are TGCGCCAGCAGTGAACATCGGCAGGGGGCTTCTAATGAAAAACTGTTTTTT.

The chain couples TRBV21-1 to TRBJ2-7; the listed D gene, TRBD2, was not tested against the DNA. TRBV21-1 is a recognized pseudogene. The CDR3 extends over 15 amino acids. In DNA, the CDR3 is TGTGCCAGCAGCAAAGGGGGGGTGTGTCACTGCGAGCAGTACTTC. This codes for CASSKGGVCHCEQYF.